The 12 T cell receptor beta chains listed next were all sequenced from one sample in a study of T cells in localized non-small cell lung cancer. Data came from immunoSEQ multiplex PCR; TCRdb stores just in-frame clones and leaves some out. The sample contains 1,300 to 1,500 clones, approximately 39% of which appear only once. The sequencing used lung tumor tissue, collected before any cancer treatment. These receptors were obtained from a male donor at least 60 years old with stage I squamous cell lung carcinoma.

V gene TRBV28 combines with J gene TRBJ2-7; TRBD1 aligns across 7 bases. Trimming took 6 bases from V and 6 from J; bases not matched to a gene: 8. CDR3 size: 13 residues. CDR1 is MDHEN, CDR2 SYDVKM, per germline. This CDR3 is CASSLGTAGEQYF. DNA of the CDR3: TGTGCCAGCAGCCTCGGGACAGCTGGCGAGCAGTACTTC.

V is TRBV30 and J is TRBJ1-2; D ambiguous. Between the trimmed V and J ends, which lost 6 bases and 8 bases, there was a span of 22 bases. The CDR3 consists of 14 residues. CDR1 is GTSNPN and CDR2 is SVGIG in the germline V gene (reference sequence). CDR3 coding DNA: TGTGCCTGTTATGTGTGGGGTGCTGTAGACGGCTACACCTTC. Amino acid sequence: CACYVWGAVDGYTF.

The chain joins TRBV25-1 to TRBJ2-7; D may be TRBD2 (5 bases). Germline loops: CDR1 MGHDK, CDR2 SYGVNS. The CDR3 covers 14 residues. The V and J ends lost 10 bases and 3 bases respectively, with 19 bases between them. The CDR3 region has the DNA TGTGCCATGGACCGGGATAAAGGCTGCTACGAGCAGTACTTC. It codes for CAMDRDKGCYEQYF.

The V and J genes are TRBV28 and TRBJ1-2; D ambiguous. The CDR3 sequence is 12 residues long. V was clipped by 8 bases and J by 7 bases, with 14 bases between them. Germline CDR1 MDHEN, CDR2 SYDVKM. The CDR3 is CASYERLRGYTF. DNA of the CDR3: TGTGCCAGCTACGAGAGACTGCGTGGCTACACCTTC.

This clone was seen a handful of times. This rearrangement joins TRBV4-1 to TRBJ2-1, with D perhaps matching TRBD1 (5 bases). The CDR3 has 13 residues. Germline V gene lookup returns CDR1 MGHRA and CDR2 YSYEKL. The germline V and J ends were trimmed by 1 base and 12 bases, with 13 bases remaining between them. The CDR3 sequence is CASSQGGRIGQFF. The CDR3, as DNA: TGCGCCAGCAGCCAAGGGGGCCGCATCGGGCAGTTCTTC.

The V and J genes are TRBV9 and TRBJ2-5; D uncertain. Germline assignment: CDR1 SGDLS and CDR2 YYNGEE. The V end was cut by 3 bases, the J end by 2 bases, with 14 bases between. This CDR3 is built from 15 residues. The DNA of the CDR3 is TGTGCCAGCAGCGCCTCGTCCCGCGATCAAGAGACCCAGTACTTC. As protein: CASSASSRDQETQYF.

The gene calls are TRBV29-1 and TRBJ2-3; D may be TRBD2 (6 bases). V was shortened by 3 bases and J by 4 bases, with 14 bases between the two germline ends. Germline V gene data show CDR1 as SQVTM and CDR2 as ANQGSEA. The CDR3 totals 14 residues. The chain's CDR3 is CSVDGTPGADTQYF. DNA of the CDR3: TGCAGCGTTGACGGGACCCCGGGGGCAGATACGCAGTATTTT.

The J gene is TRBJ1-1, the V gene TRBV6-8, with D perhaps matching TRBD1 (5 bases). Trimming cost V 6 bases and J 4 bases, with 12 bases left between them. Germline V gene sequence: CDR1 MNHGY, CDR2 SAAAGT. This CDR3 comprises 13 residues. CDR3 protein: CASRSTRGTEAFF. The CDR3 coding sequence is TGTGCCAGCAGATCCACAAGGGGCACTGAAGCTTTCTTT.

This clone was observed a few times. This sequence joins TRBV6-8 and TRBJ2-3; no firm D call. Germline V CDR1 and CDR2: MNHGY, SAAAGT. The V and J ends lost 0 bases and 0 bases respectively, with 10 bases between them. The CDR3 extends over 16 amino acids. In DNA form, the CDR3 reads TGTGCCAGCAGTTACTCGCCAAGATCAAGCACAGATACGCAGTATTTT. It codes for CASSYSPRSSTDTQYF.

This chain connects TRBV19 to TRBJ1-5; TRBD1 is a possible D gene (6 bases). There are 14 residues in the CDR3. Germline CDR1 LNHDA, CDR2 SQIVND (reference sequence). Trimming left V 6 bases short and J 6 bases short, with 15 bases between. CDR3 bases: TGTGCCAGTAGCTTCCCGGGGGCCGCTCAGCCCCAGCATTTT. It codes for CASSFPGAAQPQHF.

The chain couples TRBV19 to TRBJ1-3; TRBD1 matches 7 bases. The CDR3 extends over 16 amino acids. The ends lost 4 bases at V and 0 bases at J; junction bases unmatched: 6. Germline CDR1 LNHDA, CDR2 SQIVND (reference sequence). CDR3 coding DNA: TGTGCCAGTAGTACGACAGGGATCGGCTCTGGAAACACCATATATTTT. Amino acids: CASSTTGIGSGNTIYF.

This clone was found a few times. The CDR3 spells CASSFIPDRTRNTGELFF. Written as DNA, the CDR3 is TGTGCCAGCAGCTTCATCCCGGACAGGACAAGGAACACCGGGGAGCTGTTTTTT. The V and J genes are TRBV11-3 and TRBJ2-2; 7 nucleotides match TRBD1. V dropped 3 bases and J dropped 1; count of bases not matched to a gene: 11. The CDR3 extends over 18 amino acids. Germline V CDR1 and CDR2: SGHNT, YENEEA.